These 4 T cell receptor beta chains originate from one sample sequenced in a study of T cell repertoires in cytomegalovirus infection. TCRdb independently ran MiXCR on the reads; one entry per CDR3 protein. Here the sample spans roughly 190,000 distinct CDR3 sequences, less than 9.5% being singletons. The sequenced sample consisted of PBMCs. These receptors originate from a human donor in good health (CMV status not recorded). Some clones in this sample may be carry-over from other donors' samples.

In this sample, this clonotype turned up many times. J is TRBJ2-4 and V is TRBV11-2, with D perhaps matching TRBD1 (5 bases). The germline V gene encodes CDR1 SGHAT and CDR2 FQNNGV. The length of the CDR3 is 16 residues. Trimming removed 0 bases from V and 0 bases from J, with 9 bases in between. The CDR3 sequence: CASSLDDSRAKNIQYF. DNA for the CDR3: TGTGCCAGCAGCTTAGATGACAGTAGAGCCAAAAACATTCAGTACTTC.

This clonotype was counted ten times or more. The chain recombines TRBV6-1 with TRBJ2-7; 8 bases are a match to TRBD2. The germline V gene has CDR1 MNHNS and CDR2 SASEGT. The CDR3 is 16 residues long. J lost 3 bases, V lost 8 bases, and 15 bases had no gene match. The DNA of the CDR3 is TGTGCCAGCGTAGAGGAACTAGGGACTAGATTCTACGAGCAGTACTTC. Encoded protein: CASVEELGTRFYEQYF.

This clonotype was counted at least ten times. This chain joins TRBV28 and TRBJ2-1; 9 nucleotides match TRBD1. Trimming cost V 5 bases and J 7 bases; bases outside gene matches: 6. The length of the CDR3 is 14 residues. Germline V lookup: CDR1 MDHEN, CDR2 SYDVKM. For the CDR3, the DNA is TGTGCCAGCAGTCTAGGACAGGGGAAAAATGAGCAGTTCTTC. It translates to CASSLGQGKNEQFF.

This clonotype has a handful of counts. This chain links TRBV12-3 or TRBV12-4 with TRBJ1-1; D unresolved. Trimming left V 5 bases short and J 6 bases short, with 16 bases between. The CDR3 loop spans 14 amino acids. The CDR3 protein is CASSRITVPAEAFF. The CDR3 DNA reads as TGTGCCAGCAGTAGGATCACAGTGCCAGCTGAAGCTTTCTTT.